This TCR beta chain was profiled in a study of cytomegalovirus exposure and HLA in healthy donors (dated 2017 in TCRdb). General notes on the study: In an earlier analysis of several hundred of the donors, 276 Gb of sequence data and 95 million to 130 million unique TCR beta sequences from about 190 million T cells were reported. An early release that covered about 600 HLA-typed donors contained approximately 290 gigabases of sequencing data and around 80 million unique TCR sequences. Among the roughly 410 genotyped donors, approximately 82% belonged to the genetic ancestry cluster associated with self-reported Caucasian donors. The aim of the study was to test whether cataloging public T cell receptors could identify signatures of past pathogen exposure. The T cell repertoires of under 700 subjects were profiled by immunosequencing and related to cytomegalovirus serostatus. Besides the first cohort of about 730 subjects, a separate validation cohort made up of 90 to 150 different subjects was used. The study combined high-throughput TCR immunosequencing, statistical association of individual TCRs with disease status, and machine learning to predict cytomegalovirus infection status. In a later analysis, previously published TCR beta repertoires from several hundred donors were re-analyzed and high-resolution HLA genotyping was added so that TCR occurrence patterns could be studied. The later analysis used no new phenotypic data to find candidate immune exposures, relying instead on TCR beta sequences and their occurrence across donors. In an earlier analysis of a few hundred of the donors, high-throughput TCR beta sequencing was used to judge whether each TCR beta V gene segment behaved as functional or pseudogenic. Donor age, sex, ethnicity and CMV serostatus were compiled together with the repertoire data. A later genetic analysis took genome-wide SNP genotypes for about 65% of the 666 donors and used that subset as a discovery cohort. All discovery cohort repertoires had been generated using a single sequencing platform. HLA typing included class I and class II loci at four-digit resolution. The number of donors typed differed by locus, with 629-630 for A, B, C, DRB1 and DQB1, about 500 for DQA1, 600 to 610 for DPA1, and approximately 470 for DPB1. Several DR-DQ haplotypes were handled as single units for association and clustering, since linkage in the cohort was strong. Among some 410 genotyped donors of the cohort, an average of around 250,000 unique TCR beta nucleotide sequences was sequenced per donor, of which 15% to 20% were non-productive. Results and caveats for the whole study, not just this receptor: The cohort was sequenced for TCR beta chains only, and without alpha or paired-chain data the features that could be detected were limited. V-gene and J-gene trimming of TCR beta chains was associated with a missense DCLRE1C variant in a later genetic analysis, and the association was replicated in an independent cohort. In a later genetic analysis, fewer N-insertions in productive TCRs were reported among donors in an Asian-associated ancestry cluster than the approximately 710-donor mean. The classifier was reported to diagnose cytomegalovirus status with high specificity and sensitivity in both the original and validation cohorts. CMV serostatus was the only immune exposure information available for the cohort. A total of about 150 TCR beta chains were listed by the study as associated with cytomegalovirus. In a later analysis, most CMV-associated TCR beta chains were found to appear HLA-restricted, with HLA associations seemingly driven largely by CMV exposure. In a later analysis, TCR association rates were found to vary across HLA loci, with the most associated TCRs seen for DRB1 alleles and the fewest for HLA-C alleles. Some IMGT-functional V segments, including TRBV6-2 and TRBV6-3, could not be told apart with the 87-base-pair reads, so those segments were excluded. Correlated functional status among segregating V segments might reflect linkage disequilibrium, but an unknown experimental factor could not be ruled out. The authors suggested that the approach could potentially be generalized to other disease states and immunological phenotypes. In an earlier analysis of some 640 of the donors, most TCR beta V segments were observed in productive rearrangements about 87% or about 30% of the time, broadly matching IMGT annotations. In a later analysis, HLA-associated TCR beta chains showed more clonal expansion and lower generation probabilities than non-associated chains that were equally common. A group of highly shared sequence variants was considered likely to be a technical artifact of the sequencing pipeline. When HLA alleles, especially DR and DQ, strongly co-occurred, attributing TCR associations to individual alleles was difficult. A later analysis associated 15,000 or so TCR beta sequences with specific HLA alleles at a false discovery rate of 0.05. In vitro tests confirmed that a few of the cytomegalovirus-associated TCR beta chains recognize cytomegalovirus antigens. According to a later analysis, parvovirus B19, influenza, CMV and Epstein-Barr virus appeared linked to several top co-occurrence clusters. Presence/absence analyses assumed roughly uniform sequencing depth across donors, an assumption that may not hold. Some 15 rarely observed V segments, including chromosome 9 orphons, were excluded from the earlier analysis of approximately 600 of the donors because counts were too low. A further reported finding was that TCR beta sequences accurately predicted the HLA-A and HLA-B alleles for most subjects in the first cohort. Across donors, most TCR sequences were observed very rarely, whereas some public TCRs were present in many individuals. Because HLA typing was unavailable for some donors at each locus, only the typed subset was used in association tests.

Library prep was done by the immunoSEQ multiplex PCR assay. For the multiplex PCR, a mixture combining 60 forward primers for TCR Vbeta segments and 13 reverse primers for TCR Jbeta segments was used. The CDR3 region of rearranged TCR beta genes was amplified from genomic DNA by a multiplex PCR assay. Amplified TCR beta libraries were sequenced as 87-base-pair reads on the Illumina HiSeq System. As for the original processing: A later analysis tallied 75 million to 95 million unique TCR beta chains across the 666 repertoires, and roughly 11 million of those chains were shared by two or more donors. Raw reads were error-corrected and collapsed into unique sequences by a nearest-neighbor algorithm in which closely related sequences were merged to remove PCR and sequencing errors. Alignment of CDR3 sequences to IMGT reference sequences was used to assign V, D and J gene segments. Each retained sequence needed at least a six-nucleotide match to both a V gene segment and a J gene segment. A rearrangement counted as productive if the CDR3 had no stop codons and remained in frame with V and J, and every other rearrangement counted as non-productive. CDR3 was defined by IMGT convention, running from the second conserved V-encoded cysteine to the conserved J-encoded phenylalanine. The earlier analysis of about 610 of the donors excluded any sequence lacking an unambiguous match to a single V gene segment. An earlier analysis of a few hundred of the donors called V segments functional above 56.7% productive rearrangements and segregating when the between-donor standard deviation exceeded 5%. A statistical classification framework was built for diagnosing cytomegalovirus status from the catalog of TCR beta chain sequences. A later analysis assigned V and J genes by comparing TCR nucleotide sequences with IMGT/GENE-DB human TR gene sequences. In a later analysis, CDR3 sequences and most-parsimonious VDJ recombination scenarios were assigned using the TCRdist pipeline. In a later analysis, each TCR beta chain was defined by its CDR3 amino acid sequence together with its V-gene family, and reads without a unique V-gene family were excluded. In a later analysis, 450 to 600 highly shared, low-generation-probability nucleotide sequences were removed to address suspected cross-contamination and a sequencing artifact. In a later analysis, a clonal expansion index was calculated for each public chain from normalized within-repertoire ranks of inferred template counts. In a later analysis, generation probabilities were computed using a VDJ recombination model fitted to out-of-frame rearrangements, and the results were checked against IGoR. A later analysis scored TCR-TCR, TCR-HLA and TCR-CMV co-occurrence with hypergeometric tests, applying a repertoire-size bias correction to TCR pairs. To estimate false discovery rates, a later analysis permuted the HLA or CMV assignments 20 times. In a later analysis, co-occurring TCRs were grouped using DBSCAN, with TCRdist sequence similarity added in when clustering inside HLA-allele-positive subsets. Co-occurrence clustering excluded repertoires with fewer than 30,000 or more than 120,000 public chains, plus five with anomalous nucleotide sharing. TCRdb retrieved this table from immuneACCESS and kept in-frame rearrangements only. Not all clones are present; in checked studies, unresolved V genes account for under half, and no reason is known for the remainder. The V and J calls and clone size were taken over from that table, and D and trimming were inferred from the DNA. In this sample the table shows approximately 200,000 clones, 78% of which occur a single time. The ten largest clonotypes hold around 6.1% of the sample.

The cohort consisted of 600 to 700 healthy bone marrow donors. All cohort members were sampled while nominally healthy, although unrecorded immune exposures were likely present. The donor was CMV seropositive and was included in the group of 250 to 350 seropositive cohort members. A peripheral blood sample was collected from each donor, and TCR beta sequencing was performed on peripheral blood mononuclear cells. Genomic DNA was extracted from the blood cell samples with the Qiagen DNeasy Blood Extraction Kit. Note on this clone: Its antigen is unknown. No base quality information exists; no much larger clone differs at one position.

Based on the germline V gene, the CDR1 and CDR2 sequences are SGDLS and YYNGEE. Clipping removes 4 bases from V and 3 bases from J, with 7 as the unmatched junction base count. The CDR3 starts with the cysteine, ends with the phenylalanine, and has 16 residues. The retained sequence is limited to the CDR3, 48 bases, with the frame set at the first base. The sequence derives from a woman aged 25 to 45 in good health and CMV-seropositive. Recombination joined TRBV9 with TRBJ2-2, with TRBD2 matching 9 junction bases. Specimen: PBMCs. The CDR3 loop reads CASSPRTSDYTGELFF. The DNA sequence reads TGTGCCAGCAGCCCCCGGACTAGCGATTACACCGGGGAGCTGTTTTTT.